This T cell receptor (beta chain) derives from a study of beta chain features in type 1 diabetes. Overall study results and limits: Although PCR might favor shorter templates, it would do so equally in patients and controls. Patients showed naive, central memory and Treg TCRB repertoires that appeared more similar than those of healthy donors.

cDNA synthesis used the whole RNA isolate, giving expressed TCRB sequences. The protocol was immunoSEQ multiplex PCR, while the TCRdb copy is restricted to in-frame clones and leaves out a portion. This sample has hundreds of thousands of clones, with about an eighth found just once. The V gene lost 8 bases and the J gene lost 3 bases, with 13 bases spanning the gap. The CDR3 is 13 amino acids. Germline V gives CDR1 SEHNR, CDR2 FQNEAQ (reference sequence). There are a few counts of this clone. Its antigen is not known. The specimen sequenced was naive CD4+ T cells from blood. This sequence was found in a woman younger than 35 in good health. This sequence joins TRBV7-9 and TRBJ2-5, with D possibly being TRBD1 (6 bases). The CDR3 coding sequence is TGTGCCAGCGAGACCGGACAGAAAGAGACCCAGTACTTC. Amino acid sequence: CASETGQKETQYF.